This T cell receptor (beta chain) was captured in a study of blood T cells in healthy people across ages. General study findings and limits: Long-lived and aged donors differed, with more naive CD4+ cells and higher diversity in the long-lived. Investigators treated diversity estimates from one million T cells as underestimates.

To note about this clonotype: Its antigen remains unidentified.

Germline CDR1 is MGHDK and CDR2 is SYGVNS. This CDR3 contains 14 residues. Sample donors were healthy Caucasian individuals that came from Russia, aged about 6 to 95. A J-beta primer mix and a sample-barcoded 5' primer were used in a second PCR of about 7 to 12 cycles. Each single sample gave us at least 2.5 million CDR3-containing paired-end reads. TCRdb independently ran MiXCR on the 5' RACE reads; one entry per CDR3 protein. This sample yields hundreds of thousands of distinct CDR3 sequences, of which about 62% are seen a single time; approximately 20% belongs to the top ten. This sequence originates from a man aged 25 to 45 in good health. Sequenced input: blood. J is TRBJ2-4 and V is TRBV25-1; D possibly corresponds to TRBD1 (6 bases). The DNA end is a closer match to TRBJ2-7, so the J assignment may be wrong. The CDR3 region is CASSEVGTPYEQYF. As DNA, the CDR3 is TGTGCCAGCAGTGAAGTGGGGACACCTTACGAGCAGTACTTC.